The T cell receptor beta chain described here comes from a study of shared clonotypes between healthy human individuals. Generated by immunoSEQ multiplex PCR, the TCRdb table keeps only in-frame clones and is missing some. This table has some 900,000 clones, 76% appearing once. The sequence derives from a man younger than 35 in good health. Sequencing was done on a sample of memory CD4+ T cells sorted from blood. Described subset: CD45RA-negative fraction.

CDR3 amino acids: CASSTGTSGAETQYF. The CDR3 DNA reads TGTGCCAGTAGTACAGGGACTAGCGGGGCAGAGACCCAGTACTTC. The chain links TRBV19 to TRBJ2-5; 13 positions match TRBD2. Unmatched junction bases numbered 3, after V lost 4 bases and J lost 4 bases. Germline assignment: CDR1 LNHDA and CDR2 SQIVND (reference sequence). The CDR3 consists of 15 residues.